This T cell receptor (beta chain) came from a study of shared clonotypes between healthy human individuals. Study results and limitations: Sharing of clonotypes among donors was expected to vary with sequencing depth.

In the CD4+ fraction, cells were divided into CD45RA+ naive and CD45RA-negative memory subsets. Deep-level settings were used for running the assay. Clones were sequenced by immunoSEQ multiplex PCR, and TCRdb holds only the in-frame ones, with some missing. The data hold 850,000 to 1,200,000 clones, with around 76% observed a single time. Trimming removed 5 bases from V and 6 bases from J; junction bases left unmatched: 15. This CDR3 comprises 16 residues. Germline V gene data show CDR1 as SEHNR and CDR2 as FQNEAQ (reference sequence). Worth noting for this clone: Its antigen remains unknown.

The rearrangement joins TRBV7-9 to TRBJ2-5; 7 nucleotides match TRBD1. Material: memory CD4+ T cells sorted from blood. Subset described: CD45RA-negative fraction. The sequence was obtained from a man younger than 35 in good health. CDR3 in DNA: TGTGCCAGCAGCCCCTCGGCTCTAGGGGGCAGAAAGACCCAGTACTTC. Amino acid sequence: CASSPSALGGRKTQYF.